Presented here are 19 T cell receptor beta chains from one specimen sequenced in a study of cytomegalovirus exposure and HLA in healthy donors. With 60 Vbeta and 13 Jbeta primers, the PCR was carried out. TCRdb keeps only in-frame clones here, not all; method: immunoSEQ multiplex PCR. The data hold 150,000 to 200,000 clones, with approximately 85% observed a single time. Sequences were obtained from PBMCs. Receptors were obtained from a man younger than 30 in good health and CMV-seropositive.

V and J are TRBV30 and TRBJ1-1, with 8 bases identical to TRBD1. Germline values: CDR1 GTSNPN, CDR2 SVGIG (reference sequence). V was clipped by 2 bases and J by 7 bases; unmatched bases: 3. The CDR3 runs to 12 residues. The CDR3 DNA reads TGTGCCTGGAGTTCAGGGGGCGATGAAGCTTTCTTT. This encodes CAWSSGGDEAFF. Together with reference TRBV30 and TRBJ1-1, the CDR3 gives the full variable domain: SQTIHQWPATLVQPVGSPLSLECTVEGTSNPNLYWYRQAAGRGLQLLFYSVGIGQISSEVPQNLSASRPQDRQFILSSKKLLLSDSGFYLCAWSSGGDEAFFGQGTRLTVV.

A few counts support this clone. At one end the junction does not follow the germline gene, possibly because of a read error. Here the CDR3 reads CASDRVPLAKNSQYF. CDR3 bases: TGTGCCAGCGACAGGGTTCCTCTAGCCAAAAACAGTCAGTACTTC. The genes are TRBV2 and TRBJ2-4; 7 bases agree with TRBD1. The CDR3 spans 15 residues. CDR1 is SNHLY and CDR2 is FYNNEI in the germline V gene.

The CDR3 spells CASGSPTGNQPQHF. DNA of the CDR3: TGTGCCAGTGGGTCCCCCACAGGCAATCAGCCCCAGCATTTT. The rearrangement links TRBV19 to TRBJ1-5, with D unresolved. This CDR3 spans 14 amino acids. The ends were cut back, 8 bases at V and 2 bases at J, with 13 bases in the middle. Germline CDR1 and CDR2: LNHDA and SQIVND (reference sequence). Combining the CDR3 with reference TRBV19 and TRBJ1-5 gives the whole variable domain DGGITQSPKYLFRKEGQNVTLSCEQNLNHDAMYWYRQDPGQGLRLIYYSQIVNDFQKGDIAEGYSVSREKKESFPLTVTSAQKNPTAFYLCASGSPTGNQPQHFGDGTRLSIL.

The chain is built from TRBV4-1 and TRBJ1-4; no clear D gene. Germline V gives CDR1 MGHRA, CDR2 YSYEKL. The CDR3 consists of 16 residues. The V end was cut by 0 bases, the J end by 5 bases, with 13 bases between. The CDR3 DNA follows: TGCGCCAGCAGCCAAGATAGGAGTGGCCGCAATGAAAAACTGTTTTTT. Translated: CASSQDRSGRNEKLFF.

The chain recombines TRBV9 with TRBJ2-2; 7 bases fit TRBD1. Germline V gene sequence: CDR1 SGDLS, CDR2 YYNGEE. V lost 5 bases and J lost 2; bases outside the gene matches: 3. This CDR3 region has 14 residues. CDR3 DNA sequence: TGTGCCAGCAGGACAGGGTTCAACACCGGGGAGCTGTTTTTT. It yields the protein CASRTGFNTGELFF.

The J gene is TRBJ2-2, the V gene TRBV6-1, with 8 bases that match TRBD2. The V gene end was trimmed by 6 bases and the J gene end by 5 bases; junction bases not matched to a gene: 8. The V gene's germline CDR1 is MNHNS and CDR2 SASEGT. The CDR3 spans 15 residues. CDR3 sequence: CASSQTSEGTGELFF. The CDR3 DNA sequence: TGTGCCAGCAGCCAGACTAGCGAAGGGACCGGGGAGCTGTTTTTT.

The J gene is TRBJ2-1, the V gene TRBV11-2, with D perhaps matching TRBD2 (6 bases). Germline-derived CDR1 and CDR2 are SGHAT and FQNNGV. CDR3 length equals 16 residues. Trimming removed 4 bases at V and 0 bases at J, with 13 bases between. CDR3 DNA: TGTGCCAGCAGCTCGGGGGACCGGAGCTCCTACAATGAGCAGTTCTTC. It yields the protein CASSSGDRSSYNEQFF. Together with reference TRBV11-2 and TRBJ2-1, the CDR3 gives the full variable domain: EAGVAQSPRYKIIEKRQSVAFWCNPISGHATLYWYQQILGQGPKLLIQFQNNGVVDDSQLPKDRFSAERLKGVDSTLKIQPAKLEDSAVYLCASSSGDRSSYNEQFFGPGTRLTVL.

The CDR3 loop is CASSQEREVYYGYTF. CDR3 in DNA: TGCGCCAGCAGCCAAGAGAGGGAAGTGTACTATGGCTACACCTTC. The gene calls are TRBV4-3 and TRBJ1-2; unclear D gene. CDR3 size: 15 residues. V lost 0 bases and J 3 bases, leaving 11 bases between the germline ends. CDR1 is LGHNA and CDR2 is YSLEER in the germline V gene.

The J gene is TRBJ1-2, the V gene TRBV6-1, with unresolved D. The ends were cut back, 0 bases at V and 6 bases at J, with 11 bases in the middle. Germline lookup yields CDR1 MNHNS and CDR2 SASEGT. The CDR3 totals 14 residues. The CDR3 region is CASSEAPGVDGYTF. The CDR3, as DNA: TGTGCCAGCAGTGAAGCTCCCGGGGTAGATGGCTACACCTTC.

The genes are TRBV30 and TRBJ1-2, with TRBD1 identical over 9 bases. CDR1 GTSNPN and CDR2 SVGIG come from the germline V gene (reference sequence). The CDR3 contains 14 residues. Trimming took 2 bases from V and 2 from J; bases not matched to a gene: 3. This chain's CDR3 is CAWSRDRVNYGYTF. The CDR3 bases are TGTGCCTGGAGTCGGGACAGGGTAAACTATGGCTACACCTTC.

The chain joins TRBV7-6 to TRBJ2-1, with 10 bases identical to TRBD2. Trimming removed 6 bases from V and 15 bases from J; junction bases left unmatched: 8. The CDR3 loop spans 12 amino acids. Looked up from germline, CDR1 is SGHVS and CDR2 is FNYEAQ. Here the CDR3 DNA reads TGTGCCAGCAGTTACTTAGCGGGGGGTTTGTTCTTC. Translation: CASSYLAGGLFF. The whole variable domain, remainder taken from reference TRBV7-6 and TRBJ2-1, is GAGVSQSPRYKVTKRGQDVALRCDPISGHVSLYWYRQALGQGPEFLTYFNYEAQQDKSGLPNDRFSAERPEGSISTLTIQRTEQRDSAMYRCASSYLAGGLFFGPGTRLTVL.

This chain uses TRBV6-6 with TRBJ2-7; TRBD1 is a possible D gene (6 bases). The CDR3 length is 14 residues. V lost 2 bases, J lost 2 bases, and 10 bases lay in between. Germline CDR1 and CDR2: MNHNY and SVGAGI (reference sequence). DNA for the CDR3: TGTGCCAGCAGTTACGAGAAGGGGGCCTACGAGCAGTACTTC. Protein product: CASSYEKGAYEQYF.

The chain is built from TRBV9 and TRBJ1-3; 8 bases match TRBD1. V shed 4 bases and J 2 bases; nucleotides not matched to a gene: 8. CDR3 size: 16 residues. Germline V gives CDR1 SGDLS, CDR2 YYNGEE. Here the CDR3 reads CASSPRTGPTGNTIYF. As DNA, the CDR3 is TGTGCCAGCAGCCCAAGGACAGGGCCGACTGGAAACACCATATATTTT.

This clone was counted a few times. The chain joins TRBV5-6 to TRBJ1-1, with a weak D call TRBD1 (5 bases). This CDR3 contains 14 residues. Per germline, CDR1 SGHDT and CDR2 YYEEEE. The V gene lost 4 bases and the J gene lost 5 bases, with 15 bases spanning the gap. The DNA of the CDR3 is TGTGCCAGCAGCCAAAACAGGCTGGCGACTGAAGCTTTCTTT. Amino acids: CASSQNRLATEAFF.

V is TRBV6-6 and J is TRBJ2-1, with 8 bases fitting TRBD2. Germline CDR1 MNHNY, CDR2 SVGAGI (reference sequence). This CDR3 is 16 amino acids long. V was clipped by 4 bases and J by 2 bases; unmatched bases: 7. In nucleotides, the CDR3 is TGTGCCAGCAGTTCCCAGCGGGGGCCCACCTACAATGAGCAGTTCTTC. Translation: CASSSQRGPTYNEQFF.

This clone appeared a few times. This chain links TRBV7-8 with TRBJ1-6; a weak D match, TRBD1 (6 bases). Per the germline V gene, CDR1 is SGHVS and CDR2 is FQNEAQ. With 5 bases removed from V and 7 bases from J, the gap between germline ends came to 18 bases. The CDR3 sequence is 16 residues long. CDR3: CASSVGGGEKNSPLHF. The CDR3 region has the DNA TGTGCCAGCAGCGTAGGGGGTGGGGAGAAGAATTCACCCCTCCACTTT.

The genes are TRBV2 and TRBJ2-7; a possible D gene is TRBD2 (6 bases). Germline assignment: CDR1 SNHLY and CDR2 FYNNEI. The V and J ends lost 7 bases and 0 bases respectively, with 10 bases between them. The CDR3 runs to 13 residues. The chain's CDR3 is CASNDGSSYEQYF. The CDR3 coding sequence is TGTGCCAGCAACGACGGGAGCTCCTACGAGCAGTACTTC. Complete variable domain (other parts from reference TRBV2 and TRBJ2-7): EPEVTQTPSHQVTQMGQEVILRCVPISNHLYFYWYRQILGQKVEFLVSFYNNEISEKSEIFDDQFSVERPDGSNFTLKIRSTKLEDSAMYFCASNDGSSYEQYFGPGTRLTVT.

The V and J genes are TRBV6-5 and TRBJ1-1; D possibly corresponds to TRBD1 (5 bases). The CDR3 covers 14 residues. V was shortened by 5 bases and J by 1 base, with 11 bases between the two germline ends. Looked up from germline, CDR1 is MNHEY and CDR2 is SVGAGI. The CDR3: CASSLSRENTEAFF. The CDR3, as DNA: TGTGCCAGCAGTCTTTCCAGGGAGAACACTGAAGCTTTCTTT.

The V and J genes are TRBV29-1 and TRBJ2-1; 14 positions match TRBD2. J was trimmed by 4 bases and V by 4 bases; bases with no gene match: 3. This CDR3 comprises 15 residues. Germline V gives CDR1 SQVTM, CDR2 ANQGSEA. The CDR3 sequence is CSVGGLAGAYNEQFF. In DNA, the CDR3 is TGCAGCGTTGGGGGACTAGCGGGGGCTTACAATGAGCAGTTCTTC.